This TCR beta chain was profiled in a study of cytomegalovirus exposure and HLA in healthy donors. Findings and caveats of the study: It was in a later analysis that TCR association rates were seen to vary by HLA locus, highest for DRB1 and lowest for HLA-C. CMV serostatus was the sole immune exposure data available. Among CMV-associated TCR beta chains, most appeared HLA-restricted in a later analysis.

A note on this clone: Its target is unknown.

Trimming cost V 3 bases and J 1 base; bases outside gene matches: 2. CDR3 size: 14 residues. The germline CDR1 and CDR2 sequences are MGHDK and SYGVNS. The PCR ran on 60 Vbeta and 13 Jbeta primers. TCRdb's copy holds only in-frame clones and misses some; the assay was immunoSEQ multiplex PCR. The sample lists more than 150,000 clones; 84% were seen once. Sequencing input: PBMCs. This TCR was sampled from a woman between 45 and 60 years old in good health and CMV-seropositive. J is TRBJ1-2 and V is TRBV25-1, with 7 bases that match TRBD1. CDR3 DNA sequence: TGTGCCAGCAGTGAGCCAGGGGGTAACTATGGCTACACCTTC. Translated, it gives CASSEPGGNYGYTF.